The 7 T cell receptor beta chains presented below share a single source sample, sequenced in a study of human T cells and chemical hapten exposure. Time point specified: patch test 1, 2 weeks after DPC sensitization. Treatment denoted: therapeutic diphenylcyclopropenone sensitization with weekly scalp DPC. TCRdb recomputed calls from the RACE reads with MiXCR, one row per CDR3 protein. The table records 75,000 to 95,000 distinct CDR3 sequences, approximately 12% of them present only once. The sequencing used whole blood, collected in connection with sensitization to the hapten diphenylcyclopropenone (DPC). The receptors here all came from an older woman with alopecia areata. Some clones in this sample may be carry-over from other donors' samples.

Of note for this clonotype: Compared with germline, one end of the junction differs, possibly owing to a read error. CDR3 nucleotide sequence: TGTGCCAGCAGCGGTTCATGGGGCCTCTATAGCTACACCTTC. It codes for CASSGSWGLYSYTF. The chain recombines TRBV6-2 or TRBV6-3 with TRBJ1-2; tentative D call: TRBD1 (5 bases). CDR3 length: 14 amino acids. Germline-derived CDR1 and CDR2 are MNHEY and SVGEGT.

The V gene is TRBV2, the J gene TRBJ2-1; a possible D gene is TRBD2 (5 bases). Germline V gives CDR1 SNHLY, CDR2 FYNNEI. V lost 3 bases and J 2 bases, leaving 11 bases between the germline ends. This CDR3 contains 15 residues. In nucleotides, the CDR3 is TGTGCCAGCAGTGAGCCGGGGAAGCCCTACAATGAGCAGTTCTTC. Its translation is CASSEPGKPYNEQFF.

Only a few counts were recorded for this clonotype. The CDR3 region is CASSEATPLAGDRGRYTF. DNA of the CDR3: TGTGCCAGCAGTGAAGCGACTCCCCTCGCCGGGGACAGGGGGCGGTACACCTTC. The chain links TRBV2 to TRBJ1-2; TRBD1 aligns across 12 bases. V gave up 0 bases and J gave up 11 bases; unmatched junction bases: 16. From germline, CDR1 is SNHLY and CDR2 FYNNEI. The length of the CDR3 is 18 residues.

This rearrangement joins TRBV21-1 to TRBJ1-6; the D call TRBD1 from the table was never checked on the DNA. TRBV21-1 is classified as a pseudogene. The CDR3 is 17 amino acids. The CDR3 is CASSNYLGGIYNSPLHF. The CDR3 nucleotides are TGTGCCAGCAGCAATTACTTAGGGGGGATATATAATTCACCCCTCCACTTT.

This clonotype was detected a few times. This chain's CDR3 is CASTPQVYGYTF. The CDR3 DNA is TGTGCCAGCACACCCCAAGTCTATGGCTACACCTTC. V is TRBV7-9 and J is TRBJ1-2; D gene unclear. Germline V gives CDR1 SEHNR, CDR2 FQNEAQ (reference sequence). CDR3 length: 12 residues. The V and J ends lost 7 bases and 4 bases respectively, with 10 bases between them.

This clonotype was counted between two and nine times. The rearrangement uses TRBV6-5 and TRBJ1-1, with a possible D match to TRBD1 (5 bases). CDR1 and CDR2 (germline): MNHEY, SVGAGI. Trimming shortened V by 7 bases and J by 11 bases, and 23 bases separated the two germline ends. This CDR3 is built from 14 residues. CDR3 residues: CASTPIRTLNRAFF. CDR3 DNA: TGTGCCAGCACTCCGATCAGGACACTGAATCGGGCTTTCTTT.

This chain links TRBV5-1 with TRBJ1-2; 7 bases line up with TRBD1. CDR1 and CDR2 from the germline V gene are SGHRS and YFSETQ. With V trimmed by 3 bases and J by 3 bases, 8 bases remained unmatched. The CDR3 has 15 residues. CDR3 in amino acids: CASSSTGEFDYGYTF. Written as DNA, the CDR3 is TGCGCCAGCAGCTCTACAGGGGAGTTTGACTATGGCTACACCTTC.